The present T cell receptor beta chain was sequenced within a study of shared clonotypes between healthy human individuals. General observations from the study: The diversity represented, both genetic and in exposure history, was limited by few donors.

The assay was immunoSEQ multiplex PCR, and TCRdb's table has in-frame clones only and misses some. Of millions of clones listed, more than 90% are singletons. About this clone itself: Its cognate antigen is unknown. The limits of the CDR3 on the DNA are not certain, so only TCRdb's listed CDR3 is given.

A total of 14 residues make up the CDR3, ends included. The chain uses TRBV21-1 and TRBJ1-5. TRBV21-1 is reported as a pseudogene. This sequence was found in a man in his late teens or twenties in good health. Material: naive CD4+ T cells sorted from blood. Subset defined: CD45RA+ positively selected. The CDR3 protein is CASAVGRGNQPQHF.